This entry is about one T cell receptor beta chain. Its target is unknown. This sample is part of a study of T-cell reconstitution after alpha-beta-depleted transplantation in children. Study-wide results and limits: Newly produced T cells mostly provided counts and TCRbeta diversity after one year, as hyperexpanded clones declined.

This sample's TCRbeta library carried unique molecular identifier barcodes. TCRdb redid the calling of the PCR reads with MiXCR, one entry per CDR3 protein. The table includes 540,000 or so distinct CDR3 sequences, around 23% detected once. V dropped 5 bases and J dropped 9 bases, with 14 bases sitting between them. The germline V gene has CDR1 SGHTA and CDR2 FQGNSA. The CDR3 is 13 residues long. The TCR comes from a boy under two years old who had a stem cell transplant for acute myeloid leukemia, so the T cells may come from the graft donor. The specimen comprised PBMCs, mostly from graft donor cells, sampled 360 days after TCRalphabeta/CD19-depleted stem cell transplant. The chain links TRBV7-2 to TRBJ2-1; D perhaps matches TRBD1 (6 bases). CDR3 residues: CASSTETGFEQFF. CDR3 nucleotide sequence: TGTGCCAGCAGCACCGAAACAGGGTTTGAGCAGTTCTTC.